The rows below give T cell receptor beta chains drawn from one sample of a study of T cell repertoires in cytomegalovirus infection. These receptors are not linked to any known antigen. TCRdb reprocessed the reads via MiXCR and lists one record per CDR3 protein. The sample lists some 800,000 distinct CDR3 sequences; about 30% were seen once. Here the sequenced sample was cultured CD8+ T cells from PBMCs, taken from culture after CMV antigen stimulation. These receptor sequences come from a human donor in good health (CMV status not recorded). Some clones in this sample may be carry-over from other donors' samples. Each CDR3 is given with its conserved first and last residue. Each record gives: clone size, D gene, J gene, V gene, CDR3 length, CDR3 DNA, CDR3 protein. The D gene is left open where the match is weak. A row's size may be missing; if present it is once, few, many or a size class.

clone size: many
D gene: TRBD1
J gene: TRBJ2-2
V gene: TRBV7-9
CDR3 length: 16
CDR3 DNA: TGTGCCAGCAGGCTACCGGGACAGGGGTCAACCGGGGAGCTGTTTTTT
CDR3 protein: CASRLPGQGSTGELFF

clone size: NA
D gene: TRBD1
J gene: TRBJ1-1
V gene: TRBV11-2
CDR3 length: 17
CDR3 DNA: TGTGCCAGCAGCGCTTGGGACAGGGTGTGGGCGAACACTGAAGCTTTCTTT
CDR3 protein: CASSAWDRVWANTEAFF

clone size: NA
D gene: TRBD1
J gene: TRBJ1-1
V gene: TRBV19
CDR3 length: 15
CDR3 DNA: TGTGCCAGTAGGCCTTTACAGGGGGTGAACACTGAAGCTTTCTTT
CDR3 protein: CASRPLQGVNTEAFF

clone size: few
D gene: TRBD1
J gene: TRBJ1-2
V gene: TRBV12-5
CDR3 length: 18
CDR3 DNA: TGTGCTAGTGGTGGGACCGGGACAGGGTATCGGGCGAACTATGGCTACACCTTC
CDR3 protein: CASGGTGTGYRANYGYTF

clone size: few
D gene: TRBD2
J gene: TRBJ2-3
V gene: TRBV6-5
CDR3 length: 15
CDR3 DNA: TGTGCCAGCAGTTCCGGACTAGCGGGGTCAGGTACGCAGTATTTT
CDR3 protein: CASSSGLAGSGTQYF

clone size: NA
D gene: TRBD1
J gene: TRBJ1-1
V gene: TRBV19
CDR3 length: 15
CDR3 DNA: TGTGCCAGTAGTCCGGGGACAGGGAGGTACACTGAAGCTTTCTTT
CDR3 protein: CASSPGTGRYTEAFF

clone size: NA
D gene: NA
J gene: TRBJ2-5
V gene: TRBV6-1
CDR3 length: 13
CDR3 DNA: TGTGCCAGCACCTCGAAGAGGGAAGAGACCCAGTACTTC
CDR3 protein: CASTSKREETQYF

clone size: NA
D gene: NA
J gene: TRBJ2-5
V gene: TRBV15
CDR3 length: 15
CDR3 DNA: TGTGCCACCAGCATCATGGGACTCACACAAGAGACCCAGTACTTC
CDR3 protein: CATSIMGLTQETQYF

clone size: NA
D gene: NA
J gene: TRBJ1-2
V gene: TRBV5-6
CDR3 length: 13
CDR3 DNA: TGTGCCAGCAGCGAGACGGATAACTATGGCTACACCTTC
CDR3 protein: CASSETDNYGYTF

clone size: few
D gene: NA
J gene: TRBJ2-7
V gene: TRBV25-1
CDR3 length: 15
CDR3 DNA: TGTGCCAGCAGTGAATTCAACAGGGCTTCGGGGGAGCAGTACTTC
CDR3 protein: CASSEFNRASGEQYF

clone size: many
D gene: NA
J gene: TRBJ1-5
V gene: TRBV7-6
CDR3 length: 14
CDR3 DNA: TGTGCCAGCAGTCGGGACCTTAGCAATCAGCCCCAGCATTTT
CDR3 protein: CASSRDLSNQPQHF

clone size: NA
D gene: NA
J gene: TRBJ1-2
V gene: TRBV4-1
CDR3 length: 18
CDR3 DNA: TGCGCCAGCAGCCAAGGAAGGGTCAAGATCGACCTCAACTATGGCTACACCTTC
CDR3 protein: CASSQGRVKIDLNYGYTF

clone size: NA
D gene: TRBD2
J gene: TRBJ2-3
V gene: TRBV14
CDR3 length: 20
CDR3 DNA: TGTGCCAGCAGCCAAGTTGGGGGGGCGAAGACTAGCGGGAACACAGATACGCAGTATTTT
CDR3 protein: CASSQVGGAKTSGNTDTQYF

clone size: many
D gene: TRBD2
J gene: TRBJ2-3
V gene: TRBV7-2
CDR3 length: 16
CDR3 DNA: TGTGCCAGCAGCTTAGTTCAGCGGGGGTTGTCAGATACGCAGTATTTT
CDR3 protein: CASSLVQRGLSDTQYF

clone size: few
D gene: NA
J gene: TRBJ2-7
V gene: TRBV11-2
CDR3 length: 14
CDR3 DNA: TGTGCCAGCAGCTTAGATTGGCAACCCTACGAGCAGTACTTC
CDR3 protein: CASSLDWQPYEQYF

clone size: few
D gene: TRBD2
J gene: TRBJ2-5
V gene: TRBV4-3
CDR3 length: 15
CDR3 DNA: TGCGCCAGCAGCCAACGGTTAGCGGGGGGAAAGACCCAGTACTTC
CDR3 protein: CASSQRLAGGKTQYF

clone size: few
D gene: TRBD1
J gene: TRBJ1-1
V gene: TRBV4-2
CDR3 length: 14
CDR3 DNA: TGTGCCAGCAGCCAAATACAGGGGGACACTGAAGCTTTCTTT
CDR3 protein: CASSQIQGDTEAFF

clone size: few
D gene: NA
J gene: TRBJ1-1
V gene: TRBV19
CDR3 length: 18
CDR3 DNA: TGTGCCAGTCAAACCCCAGGGGTCGGGGTAACCCCGAACACTGAAGCTTTCTTT
CDR3 protein: CASQTPGVGVTPNTEAFF

clone size: NA
D gene: NA
J gene: TRBJ1-5
V gene: TRBV7-7
CDR3 length: 15
CDR3 DNA: TGTGCTAGCAGTATATCCCGATTGGGGTATCAGCCCCAGCATTTT
CDR3 protein: CASSISRLGYQPQHF

clone size: few
D gene: TRBD1
J gene: TRBJ1-1
V gene: TRBV7-6
CDR3 length: 17
CDR3 DNA: TGTGCCAGCAGCTTAGAACAGGGGGTATTTAGGAATACTGAAGCTTTCTTT
CDR3 protein: CASSLEQGVFRNTEAFF

clone size: NA
D gene: NA
J gene: TRBJ2-7
V gene: TRBV6-6
CDR3 length: 12
CDR3 DNA: TGTGCCAGCAGTGCTGAGTTGTACGAGCAGTACTTC
CDR3 protein: CASSAELYEQYF

clone size: NA
D gene: NA
J gene: TRBJ1-2
V gene: TRBV2
CDR3 length: 13
CDR3 DNA: TGTGCCAGCATACAGGGAGCTAACTATGGCTACACCTTC
CDR3 protein: CASIQGANYGYTF

clone size: many
D gene: NA
J gene: TRBJ1-1
V gene: TRBV6-5
CDR3 length: 14
CDR3 DNA: TGTGCCAGCAGTTACTCGGGCATGAACACTGAAGCTTTCTTT
CDR3 protein: CASSYSGMNTEAFF

clone size: NA
D gene: NA
J gene: TRBJ1-5
V gene: TRBV6-2/TRBV6-3
CDR3 length: 14
CDR3 DNA: TGTGCCAGCAGTTACGGGTGGGGGCAGCAGCCCCAGCATTTT
CDR3 protein: CASSYGWGQQPQHF

clone size: many
D gene: NA
J gene: TRBJ2-5
V gene: TRBV7-2
CDR3 length: 15
CDR3 DNA: TGTGCCAGCAGCTCGGGGGCGGTTGGGGGAGAGACCCAGTACTTC
CDR3 protein: CASSSGAVGGETQYF

clone size: NA
D gene: NA
J gene: TRBJ1-5
V gene: TRBV12-5
CDR3 length: 16
CDR3 DNA: TGTGCTAGTGGTTTGGTATGGGGGGCAGGCAATCAGCCCCAGCATTTT
CDR3 protein: CASGLVWGAGNQPQHF

clone size: few
D gene: NA
J gene: TRBJ2-2
V gene: TRBV7-8
CDR3 length: 14
CDR3 DNA: TGTGCCAGCAGCGGACACCTACGGACCGGGGAGCTGTTTTTT
CDR3 protein: CASSGHLRTGELFF

clone size: NA
D gene: NA
J gene: TRBJ2-1
V gene: TRBV27
CDR3 length: 14
CDR3 DNA: TGTGCCAGCACCCTGTACACAGCGAGCAATGAGCAGTTCTTC
CDR3 protein: CASTLYTASNEQFF

clone size: few
D gene: NA
J gene: TRBJ2-7
V gene: TRBV11-2
CDR3 length: 16
CDR3 DNA: TGTGCCAGCAGCTCCGTAGTTGGCCTGAGGTACTACGAGCAGTACTTC
CDR3 protein: CASSSVVGLRYYEQYF

clone size: NA
D gene: NA
J gene: TRBJ1-5
V gene: TRBV19
CDR3 length: 17
CDR3 DNA: TGTGCCAGTAGTCCGTCCCGGGACATTTATAGCAATCAGCCCCAGCATTTT
CDR3 protein: CASSPSRDIYSNQPQHF

clone size: many
D gene: NA
J gene: TRBJ2-5
V gene: TRBV20-1
CDR3 length: 13
CDR3 DNA: TGCAGTGCGTCCGTCGGGGTGTTGGAGACCCAGTACTTC
CDR3 protein: CSASVGVLETQYF

clone size: NA
D gene: TRBD1
J gene: TRBJ1-2
V gene: TRBV7-7
CDR3 length: 14
CDR3 DNA: TGTGCTAGGACCGGGACAGGATTCCTCTATGGCTACACCTTC
CDR3 protein: CARTGTGFLYGYTF

clone size: few
D gene: TRBD2
J gene: TRBJ2-1
V gene: TRBV6-2/TRBV6-3
CDR3 length: 16
CDR3 DNA: TGTGCCAGCAGTCCCCCGGGACTAGCGTCCCACAATGAGCAGTTCTTC
CDR3 protein: CASSPPGLASHNEQFF

clone size: NA
D gene: NA
J gene: TRBJ2-4
V gene: TRBV6-8
CDR3 length: 17
CDR3 DNA: TGTGCCAACAGGGGGGGGGGAGGGCAACTAGCCAAAAACATTCAGTACTTC
CDR3 protein: CANRGGGGQLAKNIQYF

clone size: NA
D gene: NA
J gene: TRBJ1-2
V gene: TRBV7-9
CDR3 length: 13
CDR3 DNA: TGTGCCAGCAGCTTACGACCAATCTATGGCTACACCTTC
CDR3 protein: CASSLRPIYGYTF

clone size: NA
D gene: NA
J gene: TRBJ1-3
V gene: TRBV28
CDR3 length: 15
CDR3 DNA: TGTGCCAGCAGTTTCCACGGCCTCTCTGGAAACACCATATATTTT
CDR3 protein: CASSFHGLSGNTIYF

clone size: NA
D gene: TRBD1
J gene: TRBJ1-4
V gene: TRBV6-5
CDR3 length: 14
CDR3 DNA: TGTGCCAGCAGTTACCTACAGGGGGTGGAAAAACTGTTTTTT
CDR3 protein: CASSYLQGVEKLFF

clone size: NA
D gene: TRBD1
J gene: TRBJ1-2
V gene: TRBV28
CDR3 length: 15
CDR3 DNA: TGTGCCAGCACACCCTCCGGGACAGCTAACTATGGCTACACCTTC
CDR3 protein: CASTPSGTANYGYTF

clone size: NA
D gene: NA
J gene: TRBJ2-5
V gene: TRBV28
CDR3 length: 16
CDR3 DNA: TGTGCCAGCAGCCAAGGGGACGAAGGACTTCAAGAGACCCAGTACTTC
CDR3 protein: CASSQGDEGLQETQYF

clone size: NA
D gene: TRBD2
J gene: TRBJ2-3
V gene: TRBV19
CDR3 length: 17
CDR3 DNA: TGTGCCAGTAGTAGGGGCGGGACTAGCGCGATAAGGGATACGCAGTATTTT
CDR3 protein: CASSRGGTSAIRDTQYF

clone size: NA
D gene: NA
J gene: TRBJ2-7
V gene: TRBV15
CDR3 length: 16
CDR3 DNA: TGTGCCACCAGCACCCCCGGCTCCGGGACACAGTACGAGCAGTACTTC
CDR3 protein: CATSTPGSGTQYEQYF